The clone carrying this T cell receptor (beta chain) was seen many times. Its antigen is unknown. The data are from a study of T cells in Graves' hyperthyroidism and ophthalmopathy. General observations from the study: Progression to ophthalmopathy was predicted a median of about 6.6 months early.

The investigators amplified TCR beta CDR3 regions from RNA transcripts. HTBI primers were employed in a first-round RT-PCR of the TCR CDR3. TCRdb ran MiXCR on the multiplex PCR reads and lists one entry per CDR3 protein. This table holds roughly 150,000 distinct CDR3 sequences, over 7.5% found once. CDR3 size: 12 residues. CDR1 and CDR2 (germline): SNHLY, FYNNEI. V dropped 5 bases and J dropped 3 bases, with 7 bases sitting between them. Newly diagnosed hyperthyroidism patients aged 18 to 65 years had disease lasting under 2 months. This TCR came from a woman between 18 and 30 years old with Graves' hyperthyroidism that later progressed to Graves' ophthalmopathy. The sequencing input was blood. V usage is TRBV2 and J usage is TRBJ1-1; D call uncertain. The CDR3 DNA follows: TGTGCCAGCAGTTCGGAGGACACTGAAGCTTTCTTT. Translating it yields CASSSEDTEAFF.